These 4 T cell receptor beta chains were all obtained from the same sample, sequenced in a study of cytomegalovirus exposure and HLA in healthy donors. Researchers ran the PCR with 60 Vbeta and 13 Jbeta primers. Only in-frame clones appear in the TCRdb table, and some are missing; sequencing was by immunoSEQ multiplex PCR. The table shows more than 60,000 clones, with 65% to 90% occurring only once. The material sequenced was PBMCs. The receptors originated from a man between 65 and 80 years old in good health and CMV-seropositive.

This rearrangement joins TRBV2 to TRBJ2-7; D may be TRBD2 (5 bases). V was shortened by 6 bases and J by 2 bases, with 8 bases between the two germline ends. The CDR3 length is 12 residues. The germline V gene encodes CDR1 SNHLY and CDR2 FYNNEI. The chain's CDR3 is CASRWETYEQYF. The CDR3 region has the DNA TGTGCCAGCAGGTGGGAGACCTACGAGCAGTACTTC.

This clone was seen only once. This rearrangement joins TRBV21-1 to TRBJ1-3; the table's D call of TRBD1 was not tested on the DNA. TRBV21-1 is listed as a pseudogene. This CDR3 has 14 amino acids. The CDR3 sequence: CASSLQISGNTIYF. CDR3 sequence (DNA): TGTGCCAGCAGCCTACAGATCTCTGGAAACACCATATATTTT.

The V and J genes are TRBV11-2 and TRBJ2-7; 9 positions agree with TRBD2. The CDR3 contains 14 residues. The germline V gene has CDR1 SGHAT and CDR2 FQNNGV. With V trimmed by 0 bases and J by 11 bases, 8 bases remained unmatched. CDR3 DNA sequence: TGTGCCAGCAGCTTAGATCGGCTAGCGGGGATTGAGTACTTC. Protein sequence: CASSLDRLAGIEYF.

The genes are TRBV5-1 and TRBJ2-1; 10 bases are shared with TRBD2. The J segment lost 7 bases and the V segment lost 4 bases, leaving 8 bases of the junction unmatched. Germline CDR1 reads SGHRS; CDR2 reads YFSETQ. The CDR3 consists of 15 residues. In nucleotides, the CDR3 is TGCGCCAGCAGCCGGGCTCTAGCGGGAGTGAATGAGCAGTTCTTC. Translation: CASSRALAGVNEQFF.